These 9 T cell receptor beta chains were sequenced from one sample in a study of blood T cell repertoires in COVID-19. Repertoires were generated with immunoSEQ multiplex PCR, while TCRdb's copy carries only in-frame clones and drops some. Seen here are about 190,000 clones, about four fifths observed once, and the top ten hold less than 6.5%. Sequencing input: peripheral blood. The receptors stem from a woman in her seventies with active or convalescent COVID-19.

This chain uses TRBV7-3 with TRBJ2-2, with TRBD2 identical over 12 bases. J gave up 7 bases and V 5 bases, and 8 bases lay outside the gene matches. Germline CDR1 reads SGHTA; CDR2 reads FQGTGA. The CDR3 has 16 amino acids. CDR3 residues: CASSLSSGRASGELFF. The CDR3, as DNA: TGTGCCAGCAGCCTCTCTAGCGGGAGGGCCAGCGGGGAGCTGTTTTTT.

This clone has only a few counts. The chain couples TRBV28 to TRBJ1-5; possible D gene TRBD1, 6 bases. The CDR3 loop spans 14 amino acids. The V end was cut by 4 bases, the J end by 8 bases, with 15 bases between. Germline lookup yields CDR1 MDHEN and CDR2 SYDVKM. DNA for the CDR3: TGTGCCAGCAGTTCCGGGACAAGGGTGAAGCCCCAGCATTTT. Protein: CASSSGTRVKPQHF.

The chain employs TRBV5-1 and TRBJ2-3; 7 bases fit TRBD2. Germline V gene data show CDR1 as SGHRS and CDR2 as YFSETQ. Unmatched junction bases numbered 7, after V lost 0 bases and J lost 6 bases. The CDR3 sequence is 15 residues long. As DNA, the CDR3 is TGCGCCAGCAGCTTGGATGGCGGGAGAGGTGATACGCAGTATTTT. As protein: CASSLDGGRGDTQYF.

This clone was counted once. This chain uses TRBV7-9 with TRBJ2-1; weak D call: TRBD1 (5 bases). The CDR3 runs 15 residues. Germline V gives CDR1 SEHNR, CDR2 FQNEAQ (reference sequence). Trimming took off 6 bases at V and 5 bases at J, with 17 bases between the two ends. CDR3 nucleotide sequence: TGTGCCAGCAGACCCATACAGGAGACCAACAATGAGCAGTTCTTC. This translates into CASRPIQETNNEQFF.

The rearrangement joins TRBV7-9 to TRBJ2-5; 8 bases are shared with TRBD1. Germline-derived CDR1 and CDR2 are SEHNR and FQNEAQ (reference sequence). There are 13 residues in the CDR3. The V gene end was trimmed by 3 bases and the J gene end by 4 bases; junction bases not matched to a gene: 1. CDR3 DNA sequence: TGTGCCAGCAGCTTGGGACAGGTAGAGACCCAGTACTTC. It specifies CASSLGQVETQYF.

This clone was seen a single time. The CDR3 protein is CASSLPSGGAQTQYF. The CDR3 nucleotides are TGTGCCAGCAGCTTACCGTCGGGGGGCGCACAGACCCAGTACTTC. The chain carries TRBV7-9 and TRBJ2-5; D might be TRBD2 (7 bases). This CDR3 has 15 amino acids. The ends were cut back, 2 bases at V and 6 bases at J, with 16 bases in the middle. Germline V gene lookup returns CDR1 SEHNR and CDR2 FQNEAQ (reference sequence).

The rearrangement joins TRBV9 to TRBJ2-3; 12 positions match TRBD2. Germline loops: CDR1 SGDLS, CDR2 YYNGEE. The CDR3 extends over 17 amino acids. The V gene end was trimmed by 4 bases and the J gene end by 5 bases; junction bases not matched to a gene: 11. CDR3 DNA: TGTGCCAGCAGCTTCGGACTAGCGGGATTCGTTAGAGATACGCAGTATTTT. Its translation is CASSFGLAGFVRDTQYF.

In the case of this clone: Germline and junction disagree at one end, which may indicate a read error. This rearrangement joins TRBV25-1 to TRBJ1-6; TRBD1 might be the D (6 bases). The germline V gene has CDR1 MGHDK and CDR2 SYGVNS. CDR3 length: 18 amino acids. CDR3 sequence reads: CASSEPSLRGLLNSPLHF. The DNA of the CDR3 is TGTGCCAGTAGTGAGCCATCTCTCAGGGGTCTTCTAAATTCACCCCTCCACTTT.

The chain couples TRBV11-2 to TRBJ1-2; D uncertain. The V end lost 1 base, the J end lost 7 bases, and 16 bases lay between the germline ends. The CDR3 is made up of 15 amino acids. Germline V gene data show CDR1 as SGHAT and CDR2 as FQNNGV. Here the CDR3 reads CASSLGMLGGRGYTF. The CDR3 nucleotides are TGTGCCAGCAGCTTAGGGATGTTGGGAGGGCGTGGCTACACCTTC.